Each of the 28 T cell receptor beta chains below was sequenced from the same sample in a study of blood T cells in healthy people across ages (dated by TCRdb to between 2014 and 2017). Preparation of the library involved 5' RACE. Sequenced using an Illumina HiSeq 2500. A second PCR of roughly 6 to 11 cycles was run with a J-beta primer mix and a sample-barcoded 5' primer. TCRdb trimmed public reads at Q25 via fastp, called clones via MiXCR and kept in-frame beta chains. Each entry merges the rows of one CDR3 protein and shows their most common DNA and genes. Across this sample there are about 780,000 distinct CDR3 sequences, with about half seen only once. 15% to 20% of the sample goes to the ten largest clones. Sequencing was carried out using blood. The source of these receptors is a man older than 75 in good health.

This clonotype was observed at least ten times. The chain joins TRBV29-1 to TRBJ2-3; D unresolved. The germline V gene has CDR1 SQVTM and CDR2 ANQGSEA. V was trimmed by 7 bases and J by 3 bases, leaving 20 bases between them. The CDR3 is made up of 15 amino acids. The CDR3 reads CSAFSLGLGTDTQYF. The CDR3 nucleotides are TGCAGCGCGTTCTCGTTGGGCCTGGGGACAGATACGCAGTATTTT.

This clonotype was found once. The CDR3 here is CSAPSYGTGRETQYF. The CDR3, as DNA: TGCAGTGCTCCCAGCTACGGGACAGGGAGGGAGACCCAGTACTTC. The genes are TRBV20-1 and TRBJ2-4; 9 bases line up with TRBD1. The J call may be in error: the DNA end matches TRBJ2-5 better. The CDR3 loop spans 15 amino acids. Germline assignment: CDR1 DFQATT and CDR2 SNEGSKA (reference sequence).

The chain is built from TRBV5-1 and TRBJ2-5; D not certain. The germline V and J ends were trimmed by 1 base and 2 bases, with 9 bases remaining between them. This CDR3 is built from 14 residues. Germline assignment: CDR1 SGHRS and CDR2 YFSETQ. CDR3 DNA sequence: TGCGCCAGCAGCTTGATGCCGACACAAGAGACCCAGTACTTC. Protein sequence: CASSLMPTQETQYF.

The gene calls are TRBV5-1 and TRBJ2-2; TRBD2 agrees at 10 bases. The CDR3 has 17 amino acids. Germline assignment: CDR1 SGHRS and CDR2 YFSETQ. Losses at the gene ends were 4 bases for V and 4 bases for J; bases not matched to a gene: 10. The CDR3 DNA sequence: TGCGCCAGCAGCCCGGACCCGCTAGCGGGAGTCACCGGGGAGCTGTTTTTT. It translates to CASSPDPLAGVTGELFF.

This clonotype was detected only a few times. CDR3 in DNA: TGTGCCAGCAGCCCCGGGACTAGCGGGAGGGCTATAGATACGCAGTATTTT. Amino acids: CASSPGTSGRAIDTQYF. The V call is TRBV7-2, the J call TRBJ2-3; 16 nucleotides match TRBD2. The CDR3 length is 17 residues. The V segment lost 5 bases and the J segment 5 bases; nucleotides outside the gene matches: 7. The germline V gene has CDR1 SGHTA and CDR2 FQGNSA.

The J gene is TRBJ2-3, the V gene TRBV5-1; TRBD1 matches 9 bases. The V gene's germline CDR1 is SGHRS and CDR2 YFSETQ. This CDR3 region has 16 residues. J gave up 4 bases and V 2 bases, and 8 bases lay outside the gene matches. As DNA, the CDR3 is TGCGCCAGCAGCTTATCCGGGACAGGGTTTGCAGATACGCAGTATTTT. Translating gives CASSLSGTGFADTQYF.

This clonotype showed up just a few times. V gene TRBV2 combines with J gene TRBJ2-7, with 7 bases aligning to TRBD1. The germline V gene has CDR1 SNHLY and CDR2 FYNNEI. The CDR3 has 13 amino acids. V lost 3 bases, J lost 6 bases, and 5 bases stayed unmatched. The CDR3 DNA reads TGTGCCAGCAGTGAGAGACAGGGAACCGAGCAGTACTTC. It translates to CASSERQGTEQYF.

The chain joins TRBV5-1 to TRBJ1-4; the D gene is possibly TRBD1 (5 bases). Germline V CDR1 and CDR2: SGHRS, YFSETQ. This CDR3 has 16 amino acids. Trimming took 4 bases from V and 0 from J, leaving 13 bases between them. The CDR3 bases are TGCGCCAGCAGCCCCGGGGCGGGAGCAACTAATGAAAAACTGTTTTTT. This gives the protein CASSPGAGATNEKLFF.

This clonotype occurred many times. V is TRBV29-1 and J is TRBJ2-3; no firm D call. Germline V gives CDR1 SQVTM, CDR2 ANQGSEA. The CDR3 is 12 residues long. V was cut by 5 bases and J by 5 bases, with 11 bases left in between. This CDR3 is CSVTPLGDTQYF. In DNA form, the CDR3 reads TGCAGCGTTACCCCACTGGGAGATACGCAGTATTTT.

This clonotype has only a few counts. The chain carries TRBV7-2 and TRBJ2-5; 11 nucleotides align to TRBD2. TRBJ2-7 explains the end of the DNA better; the J call may be wrong. The CDR3 has 15 amino acids. The germline V gene has CDR1 SGHTA and CDR2 FQGNSA. For the CDR3, the DNA is TGTGCCAGCAGCTCTCTAGCGGGAGGAGGAAACGAGCAGTACTTC. Its translation is CASSSLAGGGNEQYF.

This clonotype was seen at least ten times. The rearrangement uses TRBV7-2 and TRBJ1-2; D is possibly TRBD1 (5 bases). V dropped 7 bases and J dropped 3 bases, with 15 bases sitting between them. The germline CDR1 and CDR2 sequences are SGHTA and FQGNSA. There are 14 residues in the CDR3. The chain's CDR3 is CASIQPGGDYGYTF. The CDR3, as DNA: TGTGCCAGCATCCAACCGGGGGGAGACTATGGCTACACCTTC.

V is TRBV5-6 and J is TRBJ2-1, with 10 bases lining up with TRBD2. The trim removed 3 bases at V and 7 bases at J, leaving 10 bases unmatched. This CDR3 is 16 amino acids long. CDR1 SGHDT and CDR2 YYEEEE come from the germline V gene. The CDR3 sequence: CASSSPSGRVSNEQFF. The CDR3 DNA follows: TGTGCCAGCAGCTCGCCCAGCGGGAGGGTCTCGAATGAGCAGTTCTTC.

In its sample, this clonotype was seen many times. The chain has TRBV20-1 and TRBJ2-4, with D uncertain. The length of the CDR3 is 15 residues. The germline CDR1 and CDR2 sequences are DFQATT and SNEGSKA (reference sequence). Deletions cut 0 bases from V and 7 bases from J, with 16 bases between. In DNA, the CDR3 is TGCAGTGCTAGAGATCCGTCAGAAGAAAGGAACATTCAGTACTTC. Amino acids: CSARDPSEERNIQYF.

There are many counts of this clonotype. This chain links TRBV5-1 with TRBJ2-1; no definite D call. The germline CDR1 and CDR2 sequences are SGHRS and YFSETQ. V was clipped by 2 bases and J by 8 bases, with 11 bases between them. The CDR3 loop spans 13 amino acids. The CDR3 nucleotides are TGCGCCAGCAGCTTCTGGCTGTACGATGAGCAGTTCTTC. This encodes CASSFWLYDEQFF.

This clonotype was observed a few times. The chain is built from TRBV27 and TRBJ2-3; no firm D call. The CDR3 runs to 13 residues. Germline V gene sequence: CDR1 MNHEY, CDR2 SMNVEV (reference sequence). The germline V and J ends were trimmed by 0 bases and 4 bases, with 5 bases remaining between them. CDR3 coding DNA: TGTGCCAGCAGTTTATCGATCCCAGATACGCAGTATTTT. Its protein is CASSLSIPDTQYF.

The chain uses TRBV12-3 or TRBV12-4 and TRBJ2-3; 8 bases line up with TRBD1. CDR3 length: 15 residues. The J segment lost 2 bases and the V segment lost 6 bases, leaving 7 bases of the junction unmatched. The CDR3 DNA reads TGTGCCAGCAGCCAGGGACAGGTGAACACAGATACGCAGTATTTT. This codes for CASSQGQVNTDTQYF.

The chain employs TRBV6-2 or TRBV6-3 and TRBJ2-1; D possibly corresponds to TRBD2 (5 bases). The ends were cut back, 6 bases at V and 0 bases at J, with 12 bases in the middle. The CDR3 length is 15 residues. Germline V gives CDR1 MNHEY, CDR2 SVGEGT. The CDR3 here is CASRRLASSYNEQFF. The CDR3 DNA is TGTGCCAGCAGACGGCTAGCTAGCTCCTACAATGAGCAGTTCTTC.

As to this clonotype: Germline and junction disagree at one end, which may indicate a read error. V is TRBV3-1 and J is TRBJ2-3; D gene ambiguous. CDR3 length: 13 residues. Germline assignment: CDR1 LGHDT and CDR2 YNNKEL (reference sequence). The CDR3, as DNA: TGTGCCAGTAGCCTCCCTATGGCAGATACGCAGTATTTT. The encoded protein is CASSLPMADTQYF.

The chain has TRBV7-2 and TRBJ2-1; 14 positions agree with TRBD2. V lost 6 bases, J lost 8 bases, and 6 bases stayed unmatched. This CDR3 contains 15 residues. Germline CDR1 and CDR2: SGHTA and FQGNSA. The CDR3, as DNA: TGTGCCAGCAGGGTGGGACTAGCGGGAGCCGATGAGCAGTTCTTC. Protein sequence: CASRVGLAGADEQFF.

This clonotype came up once. This rearrangement joins TRBV20-1 to TRBJ2-7; D uncertain. Trimming left V 3 bases short and J 1 base short, with 13 bases between. The CDR3 sequence is 14 residues long. CDR1 and CDR2 from the germline V gene are DFQATT and SNEGSKA (reference sequence). The CDR3: CSARQPTPSYEQYF. The CDR3 DNA reads as TGCAGTGCTAGGCAGCCGACCCCTTCCTACGAGCAGTACTTC.

This clonotype was observed many times. The chain uses TRBV28 and TRBJ2-7; the match to TRBD2 covers 12 bases. V dropped 5 bases and J dropped 3; count of bases not matched to a gene: 8. The germline V gene encodes CDR1 MDHEN and CDR2 SYDVKM. This CDR3 contains 16 residues. DNA of the CDR3: TGTGCCAGCAGTCTCACTAGCGGGAGGTCCCGCTACGAGCAGTACTTC. It codes for CASSLTSGRSRYEQYF. The whole variable domain, remainder taken from reference TRBV28 and TRBJ2-7, is DVKVTQSSRYLVKRTGEKVFLECVQDMDHENMFWYRQDPGLGLRLIYFSYDVKMKEKGDIPEGYSVSREKKERFSLILESASTNQTSMYLCASSLTSGRSRYEQYFGPGTRLTVT.

The chain carries TRBV20-1 and TRBJ2-7; the match to TRBD2 covers 7 bases. J was trimmed by 2 bases and V by 6 bases; bases with no gene match: 7. Germline assignment: CDR1 DFQATT and CDR2 SNEGSKA (reference sequence). The CDR3 is 13 amino acids. CDR3 DNA: TGCAGTGCCCCCAGCGGGGTCACCTACGAGCAGTACTTC. This encodes CSAPSGVTYEQYF.

The chain recombines TRBV4-3 with TRBJ2-2; 11 bases map to TRBD2. CDR3 length: 19 amino acids. Looked up from germline, CDR1 is LGHNA and CDR2 is YSLEER. V was clipped by 2 bases and J by 0 bases; unmatched bases: 8. The CDR3 DNA follows: TGCGCCAGCAGCCAATCCTTAGGGGGACTAGCGGCGAACACCGGGGAGCTGTTTTTT. Its translation: CASSQSLGGLAANTGELFF.

This clonotype was detected a few times. The V and J genes are TRBV20-1 and TRBJ2-5, with 8 bases fitting TRBD2. This CDR3 has 16 amino acids. Germline V gives CDR1 DFQATT, CDR2 SNEGSKA (reference sequence). The V segment lost 0 bases and the J segment 4 bases; nucleotides outside the gene matches: 10. CDR3 bases: TGCAGTGCTAGAGATCCGAAGAGCGGGGGTCCAGAGACCCAGTACTTC. Translated: CSARDPKSGGPETQYF.

The chain combines TRBV3-1 with TRBJ2-7; the match to TRBD1 covers 9 bases. The CDR3 is 17 amino acids. V was clipped by 0 bases and J by 1 base; unmatched bases: 7. Germline V gene sequence: CDR1 LGHDT, CDR2 YNNKEL (reference sequence). CDR3 sequence (DNA): TGTGCCAGCAGCCAAGAGGGGACAGGGACATCTTCCTACGAGCAGTACTTC. It specifies CASSQEGTGTSSYEQYF.

This clonotype has just a few counts. J is TRBJ2-4 and V is TRBV20-1, with 8 bases fitting TRBD2. The closer fit of TRBJ2-7 to the DNA end suggests the J call may be wrong. This CDR3 comprises 17 residues. Germline V gene lookup returns CDR1 DFQATT and CDR2 SNEGSKA (reference sequence). The CDR3 DNA reads TGCAGTGCTAGAGGGTCACCACTAGCGGCAAGCTCCTACGAGCAGTACTTC. This gives the protein CSARGSPLAASSYEQYF.

With regard to this clonotype: Sequence at one end of the junction differs from germline and may be a read error. Here the CDR3 reads CTSSLSDTRDQPQHF. For the CDR3, the DNA is TGTACCAGCAGCCTAAGCGACACCCGTGATCAGCCCCAGCATTTT. V and J are TRBV4-2 and TRBJ1-5; no firm D call. Per the germline V gene, CDR1 is LGHNA and CDR2 is YNFKEQ. This CDR3 has 15 residues.

This chain uses TRBV21-1 with TRBJ2-5; the table calls TRBD2, which could not be checked here. TRBV21-1 is a pseudogene segment. This CDR3 is built from 16 residues. The CDR3 here is CASSKGGLANQETQYF. The CDR3, as DNA: TGTGCCAGCAGCAAAGGGGGACTAGCTAATCAAGAGACCCAGTACTTC.